Described below is a single T cell receptor (beta chain) sequence and its context. The sample is drawn from a study of blood T cell repertoires in COVID-19. Overall study: Material from acute and convalescent COVID-19 was sourced from the United States, Italy and Spain.

Trimming at V came to 7 bases and at J to 4 bases, leaving 6 bases not matched to a gene. This CDR3 is 12 amino acids long. From germline, CDR1 is SQVTM and CDR2 ANQGSEA. In the study's own analysis: Reference gene primer amplification in the assay estimated nucleated cell counts. Sequencing was performed with immunoSEQ multiplex PCR; in TCRdb, only in-frame clones are kept and a portion is missing. Clonal size and the V and J genes are those of that table, whereas D and trimming came from the DNA. The sample lists over 150,000 clones; around 80% were seen once. Sequencing was carried out using peripheral blood. This rearrangement joins TRBV29-1 to TRBJ1-2, with 7 bases identical to TRBD1. The receptor was isolated from a man aged 55-75 years with acute or convalescent COVID-19. The DNA of the CDR3 is TGCAGCGCTGTTGGGACAGCCTATGGCTACACCTTC. Its translation: CSAVGTAYGYTF.